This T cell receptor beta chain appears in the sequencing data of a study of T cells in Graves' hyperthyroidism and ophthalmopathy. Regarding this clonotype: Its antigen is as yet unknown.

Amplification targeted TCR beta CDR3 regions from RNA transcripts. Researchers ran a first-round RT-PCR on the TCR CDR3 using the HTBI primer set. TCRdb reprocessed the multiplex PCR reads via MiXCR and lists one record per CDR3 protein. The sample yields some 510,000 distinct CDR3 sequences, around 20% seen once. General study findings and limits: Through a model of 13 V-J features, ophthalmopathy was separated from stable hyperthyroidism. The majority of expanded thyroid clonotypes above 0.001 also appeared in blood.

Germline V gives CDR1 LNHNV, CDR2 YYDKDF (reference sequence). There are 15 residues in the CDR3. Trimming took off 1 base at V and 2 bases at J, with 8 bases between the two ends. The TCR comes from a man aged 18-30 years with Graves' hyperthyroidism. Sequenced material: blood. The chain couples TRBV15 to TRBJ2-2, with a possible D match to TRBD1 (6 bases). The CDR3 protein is CATSRVDSNTGELFF. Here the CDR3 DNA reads TGTGCCACCAGCAGAGTGGACAGCAACACCGGGGAGCTGTTTTTT.